Listed below are T cell receptor beta chains from one sample, sequenced in a study of cytomegalovirus exposure and HLA in healthy donors. The method was immunoSEQ multiplex PCR; TCRdb's version includes in-frame clones alone and lacks a portion of them. The sample consists of around 78,000 clones, around three quarters of them appearing once. The sequenced material came from PBMCs. The receptor set was obtained from a male donor in good health and CMV-seronegative. The CDR3 runs from the conserved cysteine through the conserved F or W. Each record gives: CDR3 DNA, CDR3 protein, V gene, D gene, J gene, clone size. A D gene is named only where the DNA matches it firmly. Size is omitted from some rows. Given values are once, few, many or a class for expanded clones.

CDR3nt: TGTGCCAGCAGCTTTACAGGGGTCGCCTATGGCTACACCTTC; CDR3aa: CASSFTGVAYGYTF; v_gene: TRBV5-4; d_gene: TRBD1; j_gene: TRBJ1-2; abundance: NA
CDR3nt: TGTGCCAGTACCCCTGCCTCGGCTGAAGCTTTCTTT; CDR3aa: CASTPASAEAFF; v_gene: TRBV19; d_gene: NA; j_gene: TRBJ1-1; abundance: NA
CDR3nt: TGTGCCAGCAGTTTTACAGGCACCGGGGAGCTGTTTTTT; CDR3aa: CASSFTGTGELFF; v_gene: TRBV27; d_gene: NA; j_gene: TRBJ2-2; abundance: NA
CDR3nt: TGTGCCAGCAGCTGGACTAGCAATGAGCAGTTCTTC; CDR3aa: CASSWTSNEQFF; v_gene: TRBV7-2; d_gene: TRBD2; j_gene: TRBJ2-1; abundance: NA
CDR3nt: TGTGCCAGCAGCCAGGGGCGGGGGGGCGGCAATGAGCAGTTCTTC; CDR3aa: CASSQGRGGGNEQFF; v_gene: TRBV4-2; d_gene: TRBD2; j_gene: TRBJ2-1; abundance: NA
CDR3nt: TGTGCTAGCAGCTTCCGACTAGCGGGAGATAATGAGCAGTTCTTC; CDR3aa: CASSFRLAGDNEQFF; v_gene: TRBV7-7; d_gene: TRBD2; j_gene: TRBJ2-1; abundance: few
CDR3nt: TGTGCCAGCTCAGGAGGCAAACGGGGCTCTGGAAACACCATATATTTT; CDR3aa: CASSGGKRGSGNTIYF; v_gene: TRBV18; d_gene: NA; j_gene: TRBJ1-3; abundance: NA
CDR3nt: TGCGCCAGCAGCCCCTCGGGGGAGAACACTGAAGCTTTCTTT; CDR3aa: CASSPSGENTEAFF; v_gene: TRBV5-1; d_gene: NA; j_gene: TRBJ1-1; abundance: NA
CDR3nt: TGTGCCAGCAGTTTTGCAGGGAATGAAAAACTGTTTTTT; CDR3aa: CASSFAGNEKLFF; v_gene: TRBV28; d_gene: NA; j_gene: TRBJ1-4; abundance: few
CDR3nt: TGTGCCAGCAGCAAGGGGGCAGGGGTGGTCTACAATGAGCAGTTCTTC; CDR3aa: CASSKGAGVVYNEQFF; v_gene: TRBV11-3; d_gene: TRBD1; j_gene: TRBJ2-1; abundance: NA
CDR3nt: TGTGCCAGCAGTCCTGGACTAGCGGGATCCACCGGGGAGCTGTTTTTT; CDR3aa: CASSPGLAGSTGELFF; v_gene: TRBV27; d_gene: TRBD2; j_gene: TRBJ2-2; abundance: NA
CDR3nt: TGCGCCAGCAGCCAAGATGGACAGGGGTTTGGGCAGCCCCAGCATTTT; CDR3aa: CASSQDGQGFGQPQHF; v_gene: TRBV4-1; d_gene: TRBD1; j_gene: TRBJ1-5; abundance: NA
CDR3nt: TGTGCCAGCTCACCACCGGTAGGGGGTGACTATGGCTACACCTTC; CDR3aa: CASSPPVGGDYGYTF; v_gene: TRBV18; d_gene: NA; j_gene: TRBJ1-2; abundance: NA
CDR3nt: TGTGCCAGCAGGGGGGGGACAGGGTCCTCCTACGAGCAGTACTTC; CDR3aa: CASRGGTGSSYEQYF; v_gene: TRBV6-6; d_gene: TRBD1; j_gene: TRBJ2-7; abundance: NA
CDR3nt: TGTGCCAGCAGCCAAGGATATCTAGCGGGGTCTAGCACAGATACGCAGTATTTT; CDR3aa: CASSQGYLAGSSTDTQYF; v_gene: TRBV14; d_gene: TRBD2; j_gene: TRBJ2-3; abundance: NA
CDR3nt: TGTGCCAGCAGTCGCTTGGGGAGGTCAACTAATGAAAAACTGTTTTTT; CDR3aa: CASSRLGRSTNEKLFF; v_gene: TRBV2; d_gene: NA; j_gene: TRBJ1-4; abundance: NA
CDR3nt: TGTGCCAGCAGCCCCGTCGGTGAGACCCAGTACTTC; CDR3aa: CASSPVGETQYF; v_gene: TRBV5-6; d_gene: NA; j_gene: TRBJ2-5; abundance: NA
CDR3nt: TGCGCCAGCAGCTTGGACGGGTCCGGCACAGATACGCAGTATTTT; CDR3aa: CASSLDGSGTDTQYF; v_gene: TRBV5-1; d_gene: NA; j_gene: TRBJ2-3; abundance: few
CDR3nt: TGCGCCAGCAGCTTGGATGGACAGTTTTCACCCCTCAACTTT; CDR3aa: CASSLDGQFSPLNF; v_gene: TRBV5-1; d_gene: NA; j_gene: TRBJ1-6; abundance: NA
CDR3nt: TGTGCCAGCAGTTACTCGAAACGGAGCAAAAACTATGGCTACACCTTC; CDR3aa: CASSYSKRSKNYGYTF; v_gene: TRBV6-5; d_gene: NA; j_gene: TRBJ1-2; abundance: few
CDR3nt: TGTGCCACCGTAACAACATTTCAGGGGCTCGGGGCTGAAGCTTTCTTT; CDR3aa: CATVTTFQGLGAEAFF; v_gene: TRBV19; d_gene: NA; j_gene: TRBJ1-1; abundance: NA
CDR3nt: TGTGCCAGTAGTATTGTACTAAATTCCTACAATGAGCAGTTCTTC; CDR3aa: CASSIVLNSYNEQFF; v_gene: TRBV19; d_gene: NA; j_gene: TRBJ2-1; abundance: NA
CDR3nt: TGTGCCAGCTCACCCCGACAGGTTGCAACTAATGAAAAACTGTTTTTT; CDR3aa: CASSPRQVATNEKLFF; v_gene: TRBV18; d_gene: NA; j_gene: TRBJ1-4; abundance: once
CDR3nt: TGCGCCAGCAGCTTAATACAGGGGGCAAGCTATGGCTACACCTTC; CDR3aa: CASSLIQGASYGYTF; v_gene: TRBV5-1; d_gene: TRBD1; j_gene: TRBJ1-2; abundance: NA
CDR3nt: TGTGCCAGCAGCTTGGAAGGGGGCCGTACAACTAATGAAAAACTGTTTTTT; CDR3aa: CASSLEGGRTTNEKLFF; v_gene: TRBV5-6; d_gene: TRBD1; j_gene: TRBJ1-4; abundance: few
CDR3nt: TGTGCCAGCAGCCCCCCTGGGGCTTACGAGCAGTACTTC; CDR3aa: CASSPPGAYEQYF; v_gene: TRBV7-9; d_gene: NA; j_gene: TRBJ2-7; abundance: NA
CDR3nt: TGTGCCAGCAGCGACACACTGAACACTGAAGCTTTCTTT; CDR3aa: CASSDTLNTEAFF; v_gene: TRBV6-1; d_gene: NA; j_gene: TRBJ1-1; abundance: NA
CDR3nt: TGTGCCAGCAGCGTGGAAGGGGGAGCTGGAAACACCATATATTTT; CDR3aa: CASSVEGGAGNTIYF; v_gene: TRBV2; d_gene: NA; j_gene: TRBJ1-3; abundance: NA
CDR3nt: TGTGCCAGCAGTGCCAGGGTTCCGAGCACCGGGGAGCTGTTTTTT; CDR3aa: CASSARVPSTGELFF; v_gene: TRBV25-1; d_gene: NA; j_gene: TRBJ2-2; abundance: NA
CDR3nt: TGTGCCAGCAGCTTAACAGGGAGGGAGACAGATACGCAGTATTTT; CDR3aa: CASSLTGRETDTQYF; v_gene: TRBV13; d_gene: NA; j_gene: TRBJ2-3; abundance: NA
CDR3nt: TGTGCCAGCAGCTCCACGGGGTCGGCGCCGGGGACTGAAGCTTTCTTT; CDR3aa: CASSSTGSAPGTEAFF; v_gene: TRBV11-2; d_gene: NA; j_gene: TRBJ1-1; abundance: few
CDR3nt: TGTGCCAGCAGTTTAACCCGGGGTTGGGACTACGAGCAGTACTTC; CDR3aa: CASSLTRGWDYEQYF; v_gene: TRBV27; d_gene: NA; j_gene: TRBJ2-7; abundance: once
CDR3nt: TGTGCCAGCCAGCGGTTCGCTGAAGCTTTCTTT; CDR3aa: CASQRFAEAFF; v_gene: TRBV6-1; d_gene: NA; j_gene: TRBJ1-1; abundance: few
CDR3nt: TGCGCCAGCAGTCCAAGTACTGACACTGAAGCTTTCTTT; CDR3aa: CASSPSTDTEAFF; v_gene: TRBV10-1; d_gene: NA; j_gene: TRBJ1-1; abundance: NA
CDR3nt: TGTGCCAGCAGCCAAGAGGGACAGAGCCTAACTGAAGCTTTCTTT; CDR3aa: CASSQEGQSLTEAFF; v_gene: TRBV4-2; d_gene: TRBD1; j_gene: TRBJ1-1; abundance: NA
CDR3nt: TGTGCCAGCAGCCCCAAGGACAGGATCTACACTGAAGCTTTCTTT; CDR3aa: CASSPKDRIYTEAFF; v_gene: TRBV9; d_gene: TRBD1; j_gene: TRBJ1-1; abundance: NA
CDR3nt: TGCGCCAGCAGCCCTCGGGGGATAGGCTACACCTTC; CDR3aa: CASSPRGIGYTF; v_gene: TRBV5-1; d_gene: NA; j_gene: TRBJ1-2; abundance: once
CDR3nt: TGTGCCAGCAGCCCACAAGGGGAGGGTGGCTACACCTTC; CDR3aa: CASSPQGEGGYTF; v_gene: TRBV6-5; d_gene: NA; j_gene: TRBJ1-2; abundance: NA
CDR3nt: TGTGCCTGGAGTAGTGGGGGGGGCAACAATCAGCCCCAGAATTTT; CDR3aa: CAWSSGGGNNQPQNF; v_gene: TRBV30; d_gene: NA; j_gene: TRBJ1-5; abundance: NA
CDR3nt: TGTGCCAGCAGCTCTGGGACAGGGGAATACGGGCCCCAGCATTTT; CDR3aa: CASSSGTGEYGPQHF; v_gene: TRBV28; d_gene: TRBD1; j_gene: TRBJ1-5; abundance: NA
CDR3nt: TGTGCCAGCAGTGGAGACGCCGGGACACCCCGATCCTACGAGCAGTACTTC; CDR3aa: CASSGDAGTPRSYEQYF; v_gene: TRBV28; d_gene: NA; j_gene: TRBJ2-7; abundance: NA
CDR3nt: TGTGCCAGCAGTACCGGGACAGGTATCTACAATGAGCAGTTCTTC; CDR3aa: CASSTGTGIYNEQFF; v_gene: TRBV7-2; d_gene: TRBD1; j_gene: TRBJ2-1; abundance: NA